The 6 T cell receptor beta chains presented below share a single source sample, sequenced in a study of shared clonotypes between healthy human individuals. The naive CD8 subset, CD45RO-negative cells positively selected for CCR7, excluded terminally differentiated effector memory CD45RA+ cells. Measured with immunoSEQ multiplex PCR; TCRdb has only the in-frame clones, and not every one. Of some 1,900,000 clones listed, approximately 94% are singletons. The sequenced material came from naive CD8+ T cells sorted from blood. The receptor source for this set is a young man in good health.

As to this clone: This sample includes further DNA sequences coding for the same CDR3. The chain combines TRBV6-6 with TRBJ2-7; D unclear. Trimming removed 0 bases at V and 2 bases at J, with 8 bases between. This CDR3 has 14 amino acids. From germline, CDR1 is MNHNY and CDR2 SVGAGI (reference sequence). In nucleotides, the CDR3 is TGTGCCAGCAGTTACTCAGCAGGTCCCTACGAGCAGTACTTC. Protein sequence: CASSYSAGPYEQYF.

This chain uses TRBV10-1 with TRBJ2-1, with 9 nucleotides matching TRBD1. The V gene end was trimmed by 1 base and the J gene end by 6 bases; junction bases not matched to a gene: 10. Per germline, CDR1 WNHNN and CDR2 SYGVQD (reference sequence). The CDR3 length is 17 residues. The CDR3 nucleotides read TGCGCCAGCAGTGAGTATAGAGCGGGACAGGGATCCAATGAGCAGTTCTTC. Residues: CASSEYRAGQGSNEQFF.

The gene calls are TRBV25-1 and TRBJ1-1; perhaps TRBD1 as D (5 bases). CDR3 length equals 13 residues. Trimming pared 5 bases from V and 4 bases from J, leaving 11 bases between. Germline-derived CDR1 and CDR2 are MGHDK and SYGVNS. This CDR3 is CASSRGLSTEAFF. The CDR3, as DNA: TGTGCCAGCAGTAGGGGTTTGAGCACTGAAGCTTTCTTT. Filled out from reference TRBV25-1 and TRBJ1-1, the complete variable domain reads EADIYQTPRYLVIGTGKKITLECSQTMGHDKMYWYQQDPGMELHLIHYSYGVNSTEKGDLSSESTVSRIRTEHFPLTLESARPSHTSQYLCASSRGLSTEAFFGQGTRLTVV.

J is TRBJ2-7 and V is TRBV5-5, with no clear D. The CDR3 has 14 residues. The germline V gene encodes CDR1 SGHKS and CDR2 YYEKEE (reference sequence). The ends were cut back, 3 bases at V and 3 bases at J, with 13 bases in the middle. In nucleotides, the CDR3 is TGTGCCAGCAGCTCGGAAGGACGCAGCTACGAGCAGTACTTC. Encoded protein: CASSSEGRSYEQYF.

Of note for this clone: Other DNA sequences in this specimen translate into the identical CDR3. The V gene is TRBV4-3, the J gene TRBJ2-7, with D possibly being TRBD1 or TRBD2 (5 bases each). This CDR3 is built from 14 residues. Germline values: CDR1 LGHNA, CDR2 YSLEER. V lost 0 bases to trimming and J lost 4 bases, with 10 bases between them. CDR3 DNA: TGCGCCAGCAGCCAAGATACAGGCGGGTACGAGCAGTACTTC. It specifies CASSQDTGGYEQYF.

The rearrangement links TRBV15 to TRBJ1-3; D remains ambiguous. V lost 1 base and J 4 bases, leaving 5 bases between the germline ends. Germline CDR1 reads LNHNV; CDR2 reads YYDKDF (reference sequence). This CDR3 spans 13 amino acids. The CDR3 DNA is TGTGCCACCAGCAGAGTTGGGGGAAACACCATATATTTT. Protein product: CATSRVGGNTIYF.